This T cell receptor beta chain was recovered during a study of control samples from healthy donors and cancer patients. This table comes from immunoSEQ multiplex PCR, and its TCRdb copy is limited to in-frame clones, with some not included. The sample includes around 170,000 clones, just over 85% of them seen just once. The sequenced material came from blood. The source of this sequence is a woman in her twenties or thirties in good health.

The CDR3 DNA sequence: TGTGCCAGCGGCACAGTCAATGAGCAGTTCTTC. This codes for CASGTVNEQFF. The rearrangement links TRBV6-5 to TRBJ2-1, with unresolved D. Trimming cost V 8 bases and J 6 bases, with 8 bases left between them. CDR1 is MNHEY and CDR2 is SVGAGI in the germline V gene. This CDR3 spans 11 amino acids.